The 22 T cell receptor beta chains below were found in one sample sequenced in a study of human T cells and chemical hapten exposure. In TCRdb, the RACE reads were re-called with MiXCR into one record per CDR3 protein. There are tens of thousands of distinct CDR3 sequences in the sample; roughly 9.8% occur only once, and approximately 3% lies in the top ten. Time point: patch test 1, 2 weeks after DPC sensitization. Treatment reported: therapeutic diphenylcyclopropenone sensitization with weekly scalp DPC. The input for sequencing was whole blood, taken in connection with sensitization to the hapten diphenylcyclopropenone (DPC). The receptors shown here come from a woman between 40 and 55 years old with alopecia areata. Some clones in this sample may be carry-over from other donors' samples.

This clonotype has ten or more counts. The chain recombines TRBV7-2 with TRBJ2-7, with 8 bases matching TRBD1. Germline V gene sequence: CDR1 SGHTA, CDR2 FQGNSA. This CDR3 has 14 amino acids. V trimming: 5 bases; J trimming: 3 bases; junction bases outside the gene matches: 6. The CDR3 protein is CASSLGDRIYEQYF. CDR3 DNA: TGTGCCAGCAGCCTAGGGGACAGGATCTACGAGCAGTACTTC.

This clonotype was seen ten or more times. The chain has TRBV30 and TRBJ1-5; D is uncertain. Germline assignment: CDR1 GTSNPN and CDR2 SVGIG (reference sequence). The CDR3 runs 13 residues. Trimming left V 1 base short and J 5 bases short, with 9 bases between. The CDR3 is CAWSAGSHQPQHF. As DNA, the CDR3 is TGTGCCTGGAGTGCGGGGTCACATCAGCCCCAGCATTTT.

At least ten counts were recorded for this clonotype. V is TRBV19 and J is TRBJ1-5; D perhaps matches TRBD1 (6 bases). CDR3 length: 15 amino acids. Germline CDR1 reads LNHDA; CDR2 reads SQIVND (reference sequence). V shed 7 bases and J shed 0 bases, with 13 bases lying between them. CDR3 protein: CASNTQGYSNQPQHF. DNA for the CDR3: TGTGCCAGTAACACACAGGGTTATAGCAATCAGCCCCAGCATTTT.

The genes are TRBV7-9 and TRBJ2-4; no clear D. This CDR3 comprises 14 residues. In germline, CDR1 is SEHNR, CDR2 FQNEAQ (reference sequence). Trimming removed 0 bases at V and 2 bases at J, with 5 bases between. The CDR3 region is CASSLAISKNIQYF. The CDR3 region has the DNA TGTGCCAGCAGCTTAGCCATATCCAAAAACATTCAGTACTTC.

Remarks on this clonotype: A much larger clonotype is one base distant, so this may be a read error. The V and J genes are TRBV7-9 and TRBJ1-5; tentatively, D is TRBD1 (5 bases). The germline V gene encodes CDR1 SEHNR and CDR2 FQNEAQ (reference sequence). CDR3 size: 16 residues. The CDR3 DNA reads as TGTGCCAGCAGCTTATCGGGGCACGAGGGCAATCAGCCCCGGCATTTT. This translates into CASSLSGHEGNQPRHF.

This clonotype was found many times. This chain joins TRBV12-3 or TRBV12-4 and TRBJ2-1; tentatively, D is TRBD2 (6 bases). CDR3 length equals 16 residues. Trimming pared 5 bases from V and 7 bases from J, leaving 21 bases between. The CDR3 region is CASSTTHDSRGNEQFF. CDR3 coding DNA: TGTGCCAGCAGTACCACCCACGACTCCCGGGGGAATGAGCAGTTCTTC.

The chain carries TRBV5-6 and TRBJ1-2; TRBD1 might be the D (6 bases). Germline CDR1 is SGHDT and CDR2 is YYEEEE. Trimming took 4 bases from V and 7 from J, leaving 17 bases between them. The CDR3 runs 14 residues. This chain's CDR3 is CASSAGGGRIGYTF. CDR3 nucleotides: TGTGCCAGCAGCGCGGGAGGGGGGCGGATTGGCTACACCTTC.

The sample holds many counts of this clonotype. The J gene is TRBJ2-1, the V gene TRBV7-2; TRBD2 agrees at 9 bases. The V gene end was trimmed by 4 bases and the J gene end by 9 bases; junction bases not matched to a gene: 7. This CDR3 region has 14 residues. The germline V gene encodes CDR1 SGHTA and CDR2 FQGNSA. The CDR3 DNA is TGTGCCAGCAGCTCGCTGGGGACTAGCCCTGAGCAGTTCTTC. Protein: CASSSLGTSPEQFF.

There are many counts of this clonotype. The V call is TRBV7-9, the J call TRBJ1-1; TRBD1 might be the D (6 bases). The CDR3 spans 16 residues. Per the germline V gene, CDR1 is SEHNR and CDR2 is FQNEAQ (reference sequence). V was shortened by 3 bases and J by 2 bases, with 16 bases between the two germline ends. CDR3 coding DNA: TGTGCCAGCAGCTTCCCAAGCGGAGGGGGTAACACTGAAGCTTTCTTT. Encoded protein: CASSFPSGGGNTEAFF.

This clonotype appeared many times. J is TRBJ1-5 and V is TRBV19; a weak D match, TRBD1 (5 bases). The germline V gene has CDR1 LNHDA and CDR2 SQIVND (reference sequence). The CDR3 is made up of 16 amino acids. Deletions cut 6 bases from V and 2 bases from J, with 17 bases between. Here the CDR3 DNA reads TGTGCCAGTAGGTGGGACCGCCTAGGGCGCAATCAGCCCCAGCATTTT. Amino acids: CASRWDRLGRNQPQHF.

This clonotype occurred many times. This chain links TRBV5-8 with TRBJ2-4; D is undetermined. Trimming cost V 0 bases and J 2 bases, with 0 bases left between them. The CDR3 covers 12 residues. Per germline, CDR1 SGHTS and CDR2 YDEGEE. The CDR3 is CASSLAKNIQYF. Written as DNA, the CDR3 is TGTGCCAGCAGCTTGGCCAAAAACATTCAGTACTTC.

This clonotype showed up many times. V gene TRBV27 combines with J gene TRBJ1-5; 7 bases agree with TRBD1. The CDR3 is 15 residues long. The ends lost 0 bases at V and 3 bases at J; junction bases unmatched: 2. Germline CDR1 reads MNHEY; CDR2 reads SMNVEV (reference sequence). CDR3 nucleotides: TGTGCCAGCAGTTTATCCGGACAGGTCAATCAGCCCCAGCATTTT. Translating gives CASSLSGQVNQPQHF.

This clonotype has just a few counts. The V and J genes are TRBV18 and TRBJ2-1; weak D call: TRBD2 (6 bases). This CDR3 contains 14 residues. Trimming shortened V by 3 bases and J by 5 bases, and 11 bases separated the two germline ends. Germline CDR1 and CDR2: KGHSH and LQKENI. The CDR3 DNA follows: TGTGCCAGCTCACCTGCTAGCGCCGACAATGAGCAGTTCTTC. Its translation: CASSPASADNEQFF.

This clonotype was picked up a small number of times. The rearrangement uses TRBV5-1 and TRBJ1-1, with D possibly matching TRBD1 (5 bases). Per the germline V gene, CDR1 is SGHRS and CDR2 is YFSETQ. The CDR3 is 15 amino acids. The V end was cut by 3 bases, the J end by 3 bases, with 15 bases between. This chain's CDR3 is CASSSEGVWDTEAFF. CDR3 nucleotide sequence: TGCGCCAGCAGCTCAGAAGGGGTGTGGGACACTGAAGCTTTCTTT.

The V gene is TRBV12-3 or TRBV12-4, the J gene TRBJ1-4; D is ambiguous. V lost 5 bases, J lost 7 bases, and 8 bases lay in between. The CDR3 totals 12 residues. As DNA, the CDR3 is TGTGCCAGCAGTCCGAATCCTGAAAAACTGTTTTTT. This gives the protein CASSPNPEKLFF.

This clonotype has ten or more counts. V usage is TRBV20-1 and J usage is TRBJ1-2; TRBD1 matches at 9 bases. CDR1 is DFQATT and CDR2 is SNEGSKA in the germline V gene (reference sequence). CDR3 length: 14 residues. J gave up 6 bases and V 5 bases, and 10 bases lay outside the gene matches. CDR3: CSALSGTGLNGYTF. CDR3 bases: TGCAGTGCTCTCTCCGGGACAGGGCTGAATGGCTACACCTTC.

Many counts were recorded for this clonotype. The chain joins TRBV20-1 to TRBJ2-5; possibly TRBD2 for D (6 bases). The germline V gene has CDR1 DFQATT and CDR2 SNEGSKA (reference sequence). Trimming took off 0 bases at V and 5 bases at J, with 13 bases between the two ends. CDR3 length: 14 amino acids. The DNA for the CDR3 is TGCAGTGCTAGAGATCGACTAGGGCGTGAGACCCAGTACTTC. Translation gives CSARDRLGRETQYF.

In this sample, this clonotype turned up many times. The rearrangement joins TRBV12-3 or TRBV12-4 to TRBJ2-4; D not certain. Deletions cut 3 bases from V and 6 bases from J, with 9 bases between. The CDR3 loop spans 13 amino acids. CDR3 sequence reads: CASSLGFPNIQYF. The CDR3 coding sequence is TGTGCCAGCAGTTTGGGGTTTCCAAACATTCAGTACTTC.

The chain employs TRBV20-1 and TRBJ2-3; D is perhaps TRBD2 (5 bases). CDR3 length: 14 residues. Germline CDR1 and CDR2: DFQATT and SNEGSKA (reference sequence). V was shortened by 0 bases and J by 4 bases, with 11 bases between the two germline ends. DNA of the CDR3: TGCAGTGCTAGAGATCGGGGTACCGCAGATACGCAGTATTTT. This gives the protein CSARDRGTADTQYF.

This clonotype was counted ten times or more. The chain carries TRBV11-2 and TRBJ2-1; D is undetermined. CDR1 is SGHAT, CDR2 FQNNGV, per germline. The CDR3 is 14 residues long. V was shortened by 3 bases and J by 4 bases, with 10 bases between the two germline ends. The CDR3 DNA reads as TGTGCCAGCAGCTTTAATTCCGTTTACAATGAGCAGTTCTTC. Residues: CASSFNSVYNEQFF. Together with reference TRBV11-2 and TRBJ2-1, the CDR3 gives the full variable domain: EAGVAQSPRYKIIEKRQSVAFWCNPISGHATLYWYQQILGQGPKLLIQFQNNGVVDDSQLPKDRFSAERLKGVDSTLKIQPAKLEDSAVYLCASSFNSVYNEQFFGPGTRLTVL.

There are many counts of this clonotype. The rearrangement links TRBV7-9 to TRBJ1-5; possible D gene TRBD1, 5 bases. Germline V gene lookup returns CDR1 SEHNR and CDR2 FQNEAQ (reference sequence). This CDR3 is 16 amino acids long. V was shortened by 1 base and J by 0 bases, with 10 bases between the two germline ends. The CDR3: CASSLGGDFSNQPQHF. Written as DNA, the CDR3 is TGTGCCAGCAGCTTAGGAGGGGACTTTAGCAATCAGCCCCAGCATTTT.

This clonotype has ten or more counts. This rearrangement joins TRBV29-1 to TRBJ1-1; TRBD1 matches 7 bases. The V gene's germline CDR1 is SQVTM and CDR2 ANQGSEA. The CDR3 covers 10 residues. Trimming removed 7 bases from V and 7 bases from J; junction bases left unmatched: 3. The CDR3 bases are TGCAGCGCGGGACAGAATGAAGCTTTCTTT. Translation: CSAGQNEAFF.